This passage covers 11 T cell receptor beta chains from one sample sequenced in a study of shared clonotypes between healthy human individuals. Some clones are missing from TCRdb's copy, which holds only in-frame ones; the method was immunoSEQ multiplex PCR. This repertoire shows 2 million to 2.5 million clones, more than 90% found once; its top ten account for about 0.13%. The sequencing sample was made of naive CD4+ T cells sorted from blood. Sample subset: CD45RA+ positively selected. These TCRs come from a man between 18 and 29 years old in good health.

The chain joins TRBV7-2 to TRBJ2-1; 7 bases match TRBD2. Germline assignment: CDR1 SGHTA and CDR2 FQGNSA. J was trimmed by 10 bases and V by 2 bases; bases with no gene match: 23. The CDR3 is made up of 19 amino acids. DNA of the CDR3: TGTGCCAGCAGCTTAAGTGTTTTACCCGGGAGGTCTACCGGGGGAGAGCAGTTCTTC. The encoded protein is CASSLSVLPGRSTGGEQFF. Full variable domain (outside the CDR3, taken from reference TRBV7-2 and TRBJ2-1): GAGVSQSPSNKVTEKGKDVELRCDPISGHTALYWYRQSLGQGLEFLIYFQGNSAPDKSGLPSDRFSAERTGGSVSTLTIQRTQQEDSAVYLCASSLSVLPGRSTGGEQFFGPGTRLTVL.

This chain uses TRBV21-1 with TRBJ2-2. TRBV21-1 is listed as a pseudogene. The CDR3 spans 17 residues. The CDR3 sequence: CASNQPGLRPDTGELFF. CDR3 DNA: TGTGCCAGCAACCAACCGGGCCTCCGACCGGACACCGGGGAGCTGTTTTTT.

The chain links TRBV28 to TRBJ1-1; no clear D. The V gene lost 4 bases and the J gene lost 0 bases, with 15 bases spanning the gap. This CDR3 has 16 residues. Germline assignment: CDR1 MDHEN and CDR2 SYDVKM. CDR3 coding DNA: TGTGCCAGCAGTTCAATCCCCCTTGACATGAACACTGAAGCTTTCTTT. This sequence encodes CASSSIPLDMNTEAFF.

The chain is built from TRBV27 and TRBJ1-1; 8 bases are shared with TRBD1. This CDR3 region has 15 residues. Germline CDR1 is MNHEY and CDR2 is SMNVEV (reference sequence). Unmatched junction bases numbered 6, after V lost 2 bases and J lost 4 bases. CDR3 nucleotides: TGTGCCAGCAGTTTAACAGGGGGAGTAGGCACTGAAGCTTTCTTT. It yields the protein CASSLTGGVGTEAFF.

The chain joins TRBV5-1 to TRBJ2-5, with D tentatively TRBD1 (7 bases). V was trimmed by 1 base and J by 5 bases, leaving 12 bases between them. The CDR3 runs to 14 residues. Germline loops: CDR1 SGHRS, CDR2 YFSETQ. DNA for the CDR3: TGCGCCAGCAGCTTGAGGCCAGGGGGGGAGACCCAGTACTTC. This sequence encodes CASSLRPGGETQYF. Drawing the rest from reference TRBV5-1 and TRBJ2-5, the complete variable domain is KAGVTQTPRYLIKTRGQQVTLSCSPISGHRSVSWYQQTPGQGLQFLFEYFSETQRNKGNFPGRFSGRQFSNSRSEMNVSTLELGDSALYLCASSLRPGGETQYFGPGTRLLVL.

Regarding this clone: Other DNA variants within this sample encode the same CDR3. This chain links TRBV6-1 with TRBJ2-5; 11 bases are a match to TRBD1. The CDR3 is 13 residues long. The germline gives CDR1 MNHNS, CDR2 SASEGT. V was pared by 6 bases and J by 5 bases, with 2 bases of the junction left unmatched. In DNA, the CDR3 is TGTGCCAGCAGCGGACAGGGGGCTGAGACCCAGTACTTC. Its translation: CASSGQGAETQYF.

The chain has TRBV5-1 and TRBJ1-6; D uncertain. Per germline, CDR1 SGHRS and CDR2 YFSETQ. The CDR3 contains 17 residues. V shed 0 bases and J shed 2 bases, with 12 bases lying between them. The CDR3 coding sequence is TGCGCCAGCAGCTTGGGAGATGCTCAGACCTATAATTCACCCCTCCACTTT. It specifies CASSLGDAQTYNSPLHF.

This chain links TRBV5-4 with TRBJ1-2; D is unclear. Germline V gene sequence: CDR1 SGHNT, CDR2 YYREEE (reference sequence). V was clipped by 4 bases and J by 3 bases, with 16 bases between them. This CDR3 comprises 15 residues. The CDR3: CASSSPGNGDYGYTF. The DNA of the CDR3 is TGTGCCAGCAGCAGCCCGGGGAACGGGGACTATGGCTACACCTTC.

This clone was counted once. The chain uses TRBV10-2 and TRBJ2-3, with D perhaps assigned TRBD1 or TRBD2 (6 bases each). V dropped 6 bases and J dropped 2 bases, with 15 bases sitting between them. CDR1 is WSHSY, CDR2 SAAADI, per germline. This CDR3 comprises 15 residues. CDR3 region: CASSSTGAHTDTQYF. CDR3 nucleotide sequence: TGCGCCAGCAGCAGCACGGGGGCACACACAGATACGCAGTATTTT.

The chain has TRBV6-1 and TRBJ1-6; 7 positions agree with TRBD1. J lost 7 bases, V lost 1 base, and 7 bases had no gene match. Per the germline V gene, CDR1 is MNHNS and CDR2 is SASEGT. The CDR3 spans 16 residues. The CDR3 sequence is CASSEEGRGGNSPLHF. The CDR3 region has the DNA TGTGCCAGCAGTGAAGAGGGCAGGGGGGGCAATTCACCCCTCCACTTT.

This clone has only a few counts. V gene TRBV6-5 combines with J gene TRBJ1-5; no reliable D call. V lost 6 bases and J 9 bases, leaving 12 bases between the germline ends. The CDR3 runs 12 residues. The germline V gene has CDR1 MNHEY and CDR2 SVGAGI. CDR3 coding DNA: TGTGCCAGCAGCCCCATAAGCGGGCCCCAGCATTTT. Amino acids: CASSPISGPQHF.